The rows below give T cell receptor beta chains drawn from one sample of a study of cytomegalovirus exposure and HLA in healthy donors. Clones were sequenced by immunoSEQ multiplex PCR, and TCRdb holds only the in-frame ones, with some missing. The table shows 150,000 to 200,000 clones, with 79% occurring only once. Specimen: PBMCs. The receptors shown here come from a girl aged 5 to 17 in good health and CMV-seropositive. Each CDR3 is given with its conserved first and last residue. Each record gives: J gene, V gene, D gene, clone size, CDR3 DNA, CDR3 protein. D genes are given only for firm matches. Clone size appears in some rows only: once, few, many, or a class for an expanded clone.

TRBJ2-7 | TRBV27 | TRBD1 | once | TGTGCCAGCAGTTTAAGAGAGGGGGCATACGAGCAGTACTTC | CASSLREGAYEQYF
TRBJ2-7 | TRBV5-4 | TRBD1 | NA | TGTGCCAGCAGCTCCGGGACAGGGGCCTACGAGCAGTACTTC | CASSSGTGAYEQYF
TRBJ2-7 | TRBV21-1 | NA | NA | TGTGCCAGCAGCCTCGTCGGAGCGGGGGAGTTCTCCTACGAGCAGTACTTC | CASSLVGAGEFSYEQYF
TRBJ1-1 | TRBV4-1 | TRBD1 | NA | TGCGCCAGCAGCCAGACCCGACAGGGGAACTGGATGAACACTGAAGCTTTCTTT | CASSQTRQGNWMNTEAFF
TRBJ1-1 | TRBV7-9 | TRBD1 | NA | TGTGCCAGCAGCGCCTCGGACAGGGGCCGGTTGGACACTGAAGCTTTCTTT | CASSASDRGRLDTEAFF
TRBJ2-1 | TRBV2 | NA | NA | TGTGCCAGCAGTGAAGAAGCGGGCGGCTACAATGAGCAGTTCTTC | CASSEEAGGYNEQFF
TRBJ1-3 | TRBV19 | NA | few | TGTGCCAGTAGCGTTTTAGGGGACACCATATATTTT | CASSVLGDTIYF
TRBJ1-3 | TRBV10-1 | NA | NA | TGCGCCAGCAGTGAAGAACTTGGAAACACCATATATTTT | CASSEELGNTIYF
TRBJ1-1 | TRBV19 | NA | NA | TGTGCCAGTAGTCCAGCTTGGGGAGACATGGGGAGAAACACTGAAGCTTTCTTT | CASSPAWGDMGRNTEAFF
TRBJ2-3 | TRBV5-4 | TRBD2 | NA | TGTGCCAGCACTCCGGGCGGGGGGGAGGATACGCAGTATTTT | CASTPGGGEDTQYF
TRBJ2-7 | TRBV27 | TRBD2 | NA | TGTGCCAGCAGTACATCACTAGCGGGGGGCTCATACTCCTACGAGCAGTACTTC | CASSTSLAGGSYSYEQYF
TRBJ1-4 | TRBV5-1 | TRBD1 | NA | TGCGCCAGCAGCTTGGTGACAGGGTTAGATGAAAAACTGTTTTTT | CASSLVTGLDEKLFF
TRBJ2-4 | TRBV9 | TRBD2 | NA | TGTGCCAGCAGCGCTAGCGGGGGGCTGAGAAACATTCAGTACTTC | CASSASGGLRNIQYF
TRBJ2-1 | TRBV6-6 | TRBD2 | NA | TGTGCCAGCAGTTACGGGACTAGCGGCCCTGGGGAGCAGTTCTTC | CASSYGTSGPGEQFF
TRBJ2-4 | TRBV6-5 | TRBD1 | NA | TGTGCCAGCAGTTACGACAGGGATTTCAAAAACATTCAGTACTTC | CASSYDRDFKNIQYF
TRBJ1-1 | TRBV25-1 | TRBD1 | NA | TGTGCCAGCAGTGAGACAGGGATCATGAACACTGAAGCTTTCTTT | CASSETGIMNTEAFF
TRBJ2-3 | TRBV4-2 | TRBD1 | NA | TGTGCCAGCGGACAGGCCCAGCAGACAGATACGCAGTATTTT | CASGQAQQTDTQYF
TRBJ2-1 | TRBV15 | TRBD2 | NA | TGTGCCACCAGCAGAGAGTCGATCGGGACTAGTGATAATGAGCAGTTCTTC | CATSRESIGTSDNEQFF
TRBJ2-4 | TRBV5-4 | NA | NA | TGTGCCAGCAGCTCTCTAGCCAAAAACATTCAGTACTTC | CASSSLAKNIQYF
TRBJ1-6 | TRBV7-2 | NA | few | TGTGCCAGCAGCTTAGGAGGCGGGGGTTCACCCCTCCACTTT | CASSLGGGGSPLHF
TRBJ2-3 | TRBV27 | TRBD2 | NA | TGTGCCAGCAGTTTACAGCGGGGGACCACAGATACGCAGTATTTT | CASSLQRGTTDTQYF
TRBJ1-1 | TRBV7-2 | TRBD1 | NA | TGTGCCAGCAGCCCCCACCGGCCGGGACAGGGTATGCCTGAAGCTTTCTTT | CASSPHRPGQGMPEAFF
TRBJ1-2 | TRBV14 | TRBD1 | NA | TGTGCCAGCAGCCCGGGACAGCTCTTCTATGGCTACACCTTC | CASSPGQLFYGYTF
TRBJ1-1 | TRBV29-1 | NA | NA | TGCAGCGTAAGCCGGCGGGGGGACACTGAAGCTTTCTTT | CSVSRRGDTEAFF
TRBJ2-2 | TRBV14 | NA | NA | TGTGCCAGCAGCCAAGGAGGAGCGTGGGGGCCCGGGGAGCTGTTTTTT | CASSQGGAWGPGELFF
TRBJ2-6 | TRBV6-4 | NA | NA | TGTGCCAGCAGTGACGGGACAAGCTCTGGGGCCAACGTCCTGACTTTC | CASSDGTSSGANVLTF
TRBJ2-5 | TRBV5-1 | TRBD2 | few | TGCGCCAGCAGCTTGGGGGCGGGACTAGCGGAGACCCAGTACTTC | CASSLGAGLAETQYF
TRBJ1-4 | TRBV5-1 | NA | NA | TGCGCCAGCAGCCTGGAGCTAAATGAAAAACTGTTTTTT | CASSLELNEKLFF
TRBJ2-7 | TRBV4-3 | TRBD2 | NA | TGCGCCAGCAGCCCAGGACTAGCGGGGACCTACGAGCAGTACTTC | CASSPGLAGTYEQYF
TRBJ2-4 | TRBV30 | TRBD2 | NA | TGTGCCTGGAGCCCCGTTCTATGGGGGGGGATTCAGTACTTC | CAWSPVLWGGIQYF
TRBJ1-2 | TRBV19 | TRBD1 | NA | TGTGCCAGTAGTATTTTCGGGACAGGGGATTATGGCTACACCTTC | CASSIFGTGDYGYTF
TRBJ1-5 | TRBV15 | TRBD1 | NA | TGTGCCACCAGCCGGGACAGAGATCAGCCCCAGCATTTT | CATSRDRDQPQHF